This TCR beta chain originates from a study of shared clonotypes between healthy human individuals. Study information: The plates for each donor numbered three CD4 naive, three CD4 memory, two CD8 naive and one CD8 memory.

TCRdb's table, derived via immunoSEQ multiplex PCR, lists solely in-frame clones and lacks some. Of 400,000 to 600,000 clones in the sample, roughly 95% were seen once. Whole-study results and caveats: When naive CD4 clonotypes were compared across a handful of donors, around 5% were shared. Only blood samples were collected, and tissue repertoires likely differ.

V lost 0 bases and J lost 7, with 12 bases in between. The CDR3 is 14 amino acids. CDR1 and CDR2 from the germline V gene are SGHTA and FQGNSA. Notes on this clone: Its target is unknown.

The chain is built from TRBV7-2 and TRBJ1-2, with D possibly being TRBD1 (5 bases). Sequences were obtained from naive CD4+ T cells sorted from blood. Subset noted: CD45RA+ positively selected. The TCR sequence derives from a woman aged 25-40 years in good health. DNA for the CDR3: TGTGCCAGCAGCTTAGCGCAAGGGGCCGGTGGCTACACCTTC. Protein product: CASSLAQGAGGYTF. The variable domain in full, completed from reference TRBV7-2 and TRBJ1-2, reads GAGVSQSPSNKVTEKGKDVELRCDPISGHTALYWYRQSLGQGLEFLIYFQGNSAPDKSGLPSDRFSAERTGGSVSTLTIQRTQQEDSAVYLCASSLAQGAGGYTFGSGTRLTVV.